Included here is one T cell receptor beta chain sequence, with context. The trim removed 5 bases at V and 4 bases at J, leaving 4 bases unmatched. This CDR3 region has 13 residues. CDR1 and CDR2 (germline): SGHVS, FQNEAQ. As handled by the study authors: Amplification of reference gene primers provided the estimated nucleated cell counts. The protocol was immunoSEQ multiplex PCR, while the TCRdb copy is restricted to in-frame clones and leaves out a portion. That table gives V, J and clone size, and the DNA gave D and trimming. In the table there are some 120,000 clones, roughly 69% of which are singletons. This sample was taken from a study of blood T cell repertoires in COVID-19. Background on the study: Acute-phase and convalescent COVID-19 samples originated in the United States, Italy and Spain. T cells, B-cell-depleted T cells, or PBMCs provided the cDNA or gDNA that served as material.

The sample taken for sequencing was peripheral blood. This chain uses TRBV7-8 with TRBJ1-1; TRBD1 matches at 7 bases. The clonotype originates from a woman in her 70s with acute or convalescent COVID-19. For the CDR3, the DNA is TGTGCCAGCAGCCGGGGACAGTCCACTGAAGCTTTCTTT. Residues: CASSRGQSTEAFF.